This T cell receptor beta chain derives from a study of beta chain features in type 1 diabetes. As for the study in general: Across every sample, around 98 million sorted cells were examined in total.

Of the isolated RNA, all was reverse transcribed, and so the sequenced material was expressed TCRB transcripts. The repertoire was sequenced with immunoSEQ multiplex PCR; TCRdb's copy has only in-frame clones and lacks some. The sample lists 500,000 to 850,000 clones; over 12% were seen once. General observations from the study: TCRB CDR3s from Type 1 diabetes patients were moderately but significantly shorter in all four CD4+ subsets. Patients showed naive, central memory and Treg TCRB repertoires that appeared more similar than those of healthy donors.

The sample holds a few counts of this clone. Its antigen is unidentified. The CDR3 spans 14 residues. CDR1 GTSNPN and CDR2 SVGIG come from the germline V gene (reference sequence). V gave up 2 bases and J gave up 9 bases, with 17 bases separating them. Sample: naive CD4+ T cells from blood. This sequence originates from a man aged 18-30 years with type 1 diabetes. This chain uses TRBV30 with TRBJ1-5, with TRBD1 as a possible D gene (6 bases). CDR3 nucleotides: TGTGCCTGGAGTCTCAGGGGTGGTTTCCGGCCCCAGCATTTT. Its protein product is CAWSLRGGFRPQHF.